This TCR beta chain came from a study of CD8+CD57+ T cells in acquired aplastic anemia. Study-level information: Sorted CD4+ and CD8+ cells gave an average of roughly 3.5 ug of DNA.

In its sample, this clonotype was seen many times. It was genomic DNA that served as the template for profiling TCR beta VDJ and CDR3. TCRdb called the reads again in MiXCR, with one record for every CDR3 protein. The table lists 200,000 to 250,000 distinct CDR3 sequences, 55% to 65% of them singletons, with roughly 61% in the top ten. The CDR3 totals 15 residues. Germline V gives CDR1 SGHKS, CDR2 YYEKEE (reference sequence). Trimming left V 3 bases short and J 5 bases short, with 17 bases between. CD8+CD57+ cell expansion had been shown by flow cytometry in patients chosen for sequencing. At blood sampling, none of the patients had yet received therapy.

This receptor was obtained from a human donor with aplastic anemia. V and J are TRBV5-5 and TRBJ2-5; the D gene could be TRBD1 or TRBD2 (5 bases each). Sequenced input: sorted CD4+, CD8+, or CD8+CD57+ T cells (not recorded which) from PBMCs. The CDR3 here is CASSYRDGVQETQYF. CDR3 nucleotide sequence: TGTGCCAGCAGCTACCGGGACGGAGTTCAGGAGACCCAGTACTTC.